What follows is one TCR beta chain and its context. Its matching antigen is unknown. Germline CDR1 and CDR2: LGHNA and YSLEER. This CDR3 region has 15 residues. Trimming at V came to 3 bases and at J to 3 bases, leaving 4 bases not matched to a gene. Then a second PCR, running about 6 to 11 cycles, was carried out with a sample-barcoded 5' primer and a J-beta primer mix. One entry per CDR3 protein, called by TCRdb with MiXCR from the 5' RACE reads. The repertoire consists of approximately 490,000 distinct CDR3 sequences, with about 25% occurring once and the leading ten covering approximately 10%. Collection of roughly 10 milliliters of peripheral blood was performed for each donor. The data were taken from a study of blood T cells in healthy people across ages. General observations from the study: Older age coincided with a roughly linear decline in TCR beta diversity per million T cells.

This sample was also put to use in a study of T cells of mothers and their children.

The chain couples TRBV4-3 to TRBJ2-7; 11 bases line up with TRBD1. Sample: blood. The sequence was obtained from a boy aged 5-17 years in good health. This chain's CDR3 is CASSHRDRGDYEQYF. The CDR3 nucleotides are TGCGCCAGCAGCCACCGGGACAGGGGGGACTACGAGCAGTACTTC.